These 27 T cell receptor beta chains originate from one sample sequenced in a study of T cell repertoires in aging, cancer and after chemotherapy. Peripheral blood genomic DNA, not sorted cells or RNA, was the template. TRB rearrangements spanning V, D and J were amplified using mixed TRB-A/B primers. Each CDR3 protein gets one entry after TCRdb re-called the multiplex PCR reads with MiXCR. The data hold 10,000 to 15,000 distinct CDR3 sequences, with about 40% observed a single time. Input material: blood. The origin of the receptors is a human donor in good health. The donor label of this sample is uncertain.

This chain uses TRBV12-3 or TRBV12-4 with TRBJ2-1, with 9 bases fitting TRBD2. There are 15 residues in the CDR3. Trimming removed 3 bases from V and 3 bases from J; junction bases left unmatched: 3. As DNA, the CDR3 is TGTGCCAGCAGTTTGGGACTAGCTAGCTACAATGAGCAGTTCTTC. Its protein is CASSLGLASYNEQFF.

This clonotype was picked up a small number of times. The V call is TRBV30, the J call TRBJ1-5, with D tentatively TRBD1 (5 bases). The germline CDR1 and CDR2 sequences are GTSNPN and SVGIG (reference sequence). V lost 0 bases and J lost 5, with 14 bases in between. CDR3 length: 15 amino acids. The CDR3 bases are TGTGCCTGGAGTGTGTCGTCAGGGCGAGATCAGCCCCAGCATTTT. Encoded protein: CAWSVSSGRDQPQHF.

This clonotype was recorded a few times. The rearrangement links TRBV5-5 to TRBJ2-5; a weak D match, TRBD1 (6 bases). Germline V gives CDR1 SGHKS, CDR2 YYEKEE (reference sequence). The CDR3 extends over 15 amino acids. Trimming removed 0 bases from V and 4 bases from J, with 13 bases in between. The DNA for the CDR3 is TGTGCCAGCAGCTTGGGTACAGGGCTGTCAGAGACCCAGTACTTC. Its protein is CASSLGTGLSETQYF.

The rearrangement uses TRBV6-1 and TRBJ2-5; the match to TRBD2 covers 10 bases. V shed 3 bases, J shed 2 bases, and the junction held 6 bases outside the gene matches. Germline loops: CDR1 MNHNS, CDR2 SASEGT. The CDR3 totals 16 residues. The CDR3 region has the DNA TGTGCCAGCAGTGACAGGTCTAGCGGGGGACAAGAGACCCAGTACTTC. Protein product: CASSDRSSGGQETQYF.

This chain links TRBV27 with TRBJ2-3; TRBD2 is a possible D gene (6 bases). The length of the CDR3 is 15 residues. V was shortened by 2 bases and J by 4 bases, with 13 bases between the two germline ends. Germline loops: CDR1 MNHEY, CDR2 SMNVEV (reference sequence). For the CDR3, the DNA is TGTGCCAGCAGTTTAGCGGGGTCAAGAGCAGATACGCAGTATTTT. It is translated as CASSLAGSRADTQYF.

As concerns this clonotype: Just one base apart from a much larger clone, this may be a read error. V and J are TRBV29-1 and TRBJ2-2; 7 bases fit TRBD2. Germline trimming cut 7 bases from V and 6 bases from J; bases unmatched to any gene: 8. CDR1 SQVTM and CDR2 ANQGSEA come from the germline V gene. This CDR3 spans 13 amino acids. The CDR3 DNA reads TGCAGCGCGACCTGGGGGGGGGCCGGGGAGCTGTTTTTT. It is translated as CSATWGGAGELFF.

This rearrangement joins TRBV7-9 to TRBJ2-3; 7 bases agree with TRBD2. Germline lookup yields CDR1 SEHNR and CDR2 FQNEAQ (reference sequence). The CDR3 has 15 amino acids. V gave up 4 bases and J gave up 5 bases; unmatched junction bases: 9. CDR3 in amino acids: CASSSVAGQGDTQYF. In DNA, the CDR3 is TGTGCCAGCAGCTCGGTAGCGGGCCAGGGAGATACGCAGTATTTT.

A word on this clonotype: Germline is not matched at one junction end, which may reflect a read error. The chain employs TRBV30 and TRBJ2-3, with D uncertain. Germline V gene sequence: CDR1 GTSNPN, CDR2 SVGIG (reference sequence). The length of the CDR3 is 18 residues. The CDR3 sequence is CALSAQTRQGLRTDTQYF. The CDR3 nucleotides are TGTGCCTTGAGTGCCCAAACGCGACAAGGGCTTCGCACAGATACGCAGTATTTT.

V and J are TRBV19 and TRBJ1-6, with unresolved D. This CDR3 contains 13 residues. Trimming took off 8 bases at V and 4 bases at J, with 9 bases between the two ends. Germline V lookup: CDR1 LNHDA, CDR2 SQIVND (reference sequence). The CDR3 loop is CASAATYNSPLHF. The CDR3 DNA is TGTGCCAGTGCCGCGACATATAATTCACCCCTCCACTTT.

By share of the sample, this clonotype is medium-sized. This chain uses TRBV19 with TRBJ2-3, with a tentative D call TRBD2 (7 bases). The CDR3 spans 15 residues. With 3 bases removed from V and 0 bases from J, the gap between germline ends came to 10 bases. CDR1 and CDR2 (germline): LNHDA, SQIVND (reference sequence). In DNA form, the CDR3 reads TGTGCCAGTAGTATGAAGGGGGGGAGCACAGATACGCAGTATTTT. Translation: CASSMKGGSTDTQYF.

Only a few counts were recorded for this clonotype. CDR3 DNA: TGTGCCAGTAGAGAAGTTTGGGGGGTTGAAAAACTGTTTTTT. It specifies CASREVWGVEKLFF. The rearrangement links TRBV19 to TRBJ1-4, with D possibly being TRBD1 (5 bases). Germline-derived CDR1 and CDR2 are LNHDA and SQIVND (reference sequence). V shed 6 bases and J shed 7 bases, with 15 bases lying between them. This CDR3 contains 14 residues.

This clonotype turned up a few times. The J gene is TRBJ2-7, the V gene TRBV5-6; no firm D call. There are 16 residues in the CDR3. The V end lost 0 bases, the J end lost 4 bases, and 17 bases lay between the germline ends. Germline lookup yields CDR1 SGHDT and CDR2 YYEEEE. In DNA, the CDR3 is TGTGCCAGCAGCTTGGGACATACATTCACCCCTTACGAGCAGTACTTC. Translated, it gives CASSLGHTFTPYEQYF.

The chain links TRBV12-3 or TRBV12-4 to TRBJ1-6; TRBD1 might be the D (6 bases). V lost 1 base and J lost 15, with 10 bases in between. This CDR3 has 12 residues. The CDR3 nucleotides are TGTGCCAGCAGTTTAGGGACAGTGCACCTCCACTTT. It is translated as CASSLGTVHLHF.

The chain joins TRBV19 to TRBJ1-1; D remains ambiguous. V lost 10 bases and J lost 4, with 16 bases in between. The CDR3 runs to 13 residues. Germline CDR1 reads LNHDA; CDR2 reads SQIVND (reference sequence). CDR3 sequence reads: CANPVSGSTEAFF. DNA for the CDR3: TGTGCCAACCCAGTATCGGGGAGCACTGAAGCTTTCTTT.

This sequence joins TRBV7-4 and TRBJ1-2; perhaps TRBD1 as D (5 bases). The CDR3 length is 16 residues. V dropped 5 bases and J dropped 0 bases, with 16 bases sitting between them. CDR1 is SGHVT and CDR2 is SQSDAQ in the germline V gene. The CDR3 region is CASSRGPTLSNYGYTF. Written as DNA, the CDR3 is TGTGCCAGCAGCCGGGGCCCTACCCTCTCTAACTATGGCTACACCTTC.

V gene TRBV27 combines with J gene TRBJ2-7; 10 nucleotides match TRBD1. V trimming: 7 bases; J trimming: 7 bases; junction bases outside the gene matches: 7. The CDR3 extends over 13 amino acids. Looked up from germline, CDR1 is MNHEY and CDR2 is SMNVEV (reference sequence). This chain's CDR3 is CASKRTDRGEQYF. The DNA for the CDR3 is TGTGCCAGCAAACGGACGGACAGGGGGGAGCAGTACTTC.

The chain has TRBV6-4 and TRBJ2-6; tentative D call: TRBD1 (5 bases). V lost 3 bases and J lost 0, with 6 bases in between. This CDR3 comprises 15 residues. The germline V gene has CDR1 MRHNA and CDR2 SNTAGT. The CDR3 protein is CASSEDNSGANVLTF. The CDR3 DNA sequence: TGTGCCAGCAGTGAGGACAACTCTGGGGCCAACGTCCTGACTTTC.

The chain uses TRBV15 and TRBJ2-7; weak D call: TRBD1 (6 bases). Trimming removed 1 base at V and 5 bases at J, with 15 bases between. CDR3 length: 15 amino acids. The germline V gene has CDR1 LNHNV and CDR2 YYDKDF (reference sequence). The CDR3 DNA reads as TGTGCCACCAGCAGAGGACAACAGGGATTCGACGAGCAGTACTTC. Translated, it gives CATSRGQQGFDEQYF.

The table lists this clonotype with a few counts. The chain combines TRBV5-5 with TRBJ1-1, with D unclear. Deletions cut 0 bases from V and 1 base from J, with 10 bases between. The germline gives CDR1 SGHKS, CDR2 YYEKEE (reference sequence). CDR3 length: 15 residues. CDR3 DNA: TGTGCCAGCAGCTTGGCGGCGACAAAGAACACTGAAGCTTTCTTT. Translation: CASSLAATKNTEAFF.

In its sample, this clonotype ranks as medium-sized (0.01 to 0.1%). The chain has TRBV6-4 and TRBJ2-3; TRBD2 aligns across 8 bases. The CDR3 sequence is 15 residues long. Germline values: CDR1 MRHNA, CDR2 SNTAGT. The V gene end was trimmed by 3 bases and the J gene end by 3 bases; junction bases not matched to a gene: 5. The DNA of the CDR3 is TGTGCCAGCAGTGAGGGCGGGGGGACGACAGATACGCAGTATTTT. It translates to CASSEGGGTTDTQYF.

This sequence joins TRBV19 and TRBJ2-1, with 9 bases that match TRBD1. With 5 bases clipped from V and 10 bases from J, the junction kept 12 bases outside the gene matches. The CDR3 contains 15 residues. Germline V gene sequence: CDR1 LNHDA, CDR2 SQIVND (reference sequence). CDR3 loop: CASSYRDRVGWEQFF. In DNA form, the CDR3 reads TGTGCCAGTAGTTACCGGGACAGGGTGGGTTGGGAGCAGTTCTTC. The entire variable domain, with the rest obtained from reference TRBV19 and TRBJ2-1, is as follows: DGGITQSPKYLFRKEGQNVTLSCEQNLNHDAMYWYRQDPGQGLRLIYYSQIVNDFQKGDIAEGYSVSREKKESFPLTVTSAQKNPTAFYLCASSYRDRVGWEQFFGPGTRLTVL.

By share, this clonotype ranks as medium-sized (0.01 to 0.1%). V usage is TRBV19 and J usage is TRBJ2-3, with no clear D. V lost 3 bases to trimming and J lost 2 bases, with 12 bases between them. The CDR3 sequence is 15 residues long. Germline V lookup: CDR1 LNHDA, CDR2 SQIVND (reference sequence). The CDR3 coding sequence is TGTGCCAGTAGTATCGGTCAGATACACACAGATACGCAGTATTTT. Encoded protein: CASSIGQIHTDTQYF. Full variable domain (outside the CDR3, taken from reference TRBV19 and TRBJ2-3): DGGITQSPKYLFRKEGQNVTLSCEQNLNHDAMYWYRQDPGQGLRLIYYSQIVNDFQKGDIAEGYSVSREKKESFPLTVTSAQKNPTAFYLCASSIGQIHTDTQYFGPGTRLTVL.

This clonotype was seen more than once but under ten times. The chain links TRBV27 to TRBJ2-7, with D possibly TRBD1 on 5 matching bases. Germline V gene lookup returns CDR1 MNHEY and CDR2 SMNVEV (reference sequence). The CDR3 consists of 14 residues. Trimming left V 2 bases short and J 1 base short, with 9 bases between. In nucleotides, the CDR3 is TGTGCCAGCAGTTTACCAGGGAATTCCTACGAGCAGTACTTC. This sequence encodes CASSLPGNSYEQYF.

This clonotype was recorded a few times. CDR3 residues: CASSLEGQSSYEQYF. The DNA of the CDR3 is TGTGCCAGCAGCTTGGAGGGTCAGAGCTCCTACGAGCAGTACTTC. The chain joins TRBV11-3 to TRBJ2-7, with D perhaps matching TRBD2 (6 bases). CDR1 is SGHNT and CDR2 is YENEEA in the germline V gene. Trimming shortened V by 3 bases and J by 0 bases, and 12 bases separated the two germline ends. This CDR3 spans 15 amino acids.

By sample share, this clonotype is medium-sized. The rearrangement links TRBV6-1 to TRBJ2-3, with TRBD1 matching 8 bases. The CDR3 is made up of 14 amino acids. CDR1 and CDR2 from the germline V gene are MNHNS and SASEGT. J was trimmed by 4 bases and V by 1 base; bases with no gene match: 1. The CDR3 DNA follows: TGTGCCAGCAGTGAAGGACAGGGGCCAGATACGCAGTATTTT. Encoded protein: CASSEGQGPDTQYF.

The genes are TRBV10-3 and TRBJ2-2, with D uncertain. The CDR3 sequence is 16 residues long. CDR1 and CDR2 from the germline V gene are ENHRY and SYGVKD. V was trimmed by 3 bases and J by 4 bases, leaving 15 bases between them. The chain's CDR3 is CAISDETLSLTGELFF. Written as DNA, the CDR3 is TGTGCCATCAGTGACGAGACCCTATCACTCACCGGGGAGCTGTTTTTT.

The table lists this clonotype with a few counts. The CDR3 reads CASSRTGMNKLFF. The DNA of the CDR3 is TGTGCCAGCAGTCGAACAGGGATGAATAAACTGTTTTTT. The rearrangement links TRBV6-5 to TRBJ1-4; TRBD1 is a possible D gene (6 bases). Per the germline V gene, CDR1 is MNHEY and CDR2 is SVGAGI. The V end lost 5 bases, the J end lost 11 bases, and 15 bases lay between the germline ends. This CDR3 comprises 13 residues.